A single sample is the source of the 30 T cell receptor beta chains below, sequenced in a study of cytomegalovirus exposure and HLA in healthy donors (dated by TCRdb to 2016 to 2017). The library was produced with the immunoSEQ multiplex PCR assay. For the multiplex PCR, a mixture combining 60 forward primers for TCR Vbeta segments and 13 reverse primers for TCR Jbeta segments was used. TCRdb took this table from immuneACCESS and kept in-frame rearrangements with V and J called. Such tables lack part of the clones; where checked against another copy, unresolved V genes explain under half of the gap, and the rest is unexplained. The sample table shows 150,000 or so clones, and approximately 72% are seen once. About 2.8% of the sample is held by the ten biggest clonotypes. Sequences were obtained from PBMCs. The receptors here all came from a man aged 18 to 30 in good health and CMV-seronegative.

A few counts support this clone. The chain recombines TRBV7-9 with TRBJ1-1; D is unresolved. The CDR3 loop spans 15 amino acids. Germline V lookup: CDR1 SEHNR, CDR2 FQNEAQ (reference sequence). Trimming pared 5 bases from V and 1 base from J, leaving 14 bases between. CDR3 loop: CASSQPEGGNTEAFF. The CDR3 region has the DNA TGTGCCAGCAGCCAGCCGGAAGGAGGGAACACTGAAGCTTTCTTT.

The chain employs TRBV6-4 and TRBJ2-1; the match to TRBD2 covers 9 bases. The V and J ends lost 6 bases and 2 bases, in that order; junction bases with no gene match: 8. The germline CDR1 and CDR2 sequences are MRHNA and SNTAGT. CDR3 length equals 16 residues. The CDR3 protein is CASSAQSGGPYNEQFF. The CDR3 nucleotides are TGTGCCAGCAGCGCCCAAAGCGGGGGGCCCTACAATGAGCAGTTCTTC.

The chain combines TRBV6-5 with TRBJ2-7, with D perhaps TRBD1 (6 bases). V lost 0 bases to trimming and J lost 2 bases, with 11 bases between them. The CDR3 consists of 15 residues. Germline V gene data show CDR1 as MNHEY and CDR2 as SVGAGI. The CDR3 region is CASSYSNAGAYEQYV. CDR3 DNA: TGTGCCAGCAGTTACTCGAACGCAGGGGCCTACGAGCAGTACGTC.

This sequence joins TRBV7-3 and TRBJ1-2; TRBD1 matches at 7 bases. The CDR3 runs 14 residues. Per germline, CDR1 SGHTA and CDR2 FQGTGA. The V segment lost 4 bases and the J segment 4 bases; nucleotides outside the gene matches: 6. CDR3 in amino acids: CASSSDRVGYGYTF. The CDR3 bases are TGTGCCAGCAGCTCAGACAGGGTGGGCTATGGCTACACCTTC.

The chain has TRBV6-1 and TRBJ2-7, with TRBD2 matching 10 bases. In germline, CDR1 is MNHNS, CDR2 SASEGT. The CDR3 has 15 residues. The V and J ends lost 3 bases and 2 bases, in that order; junction bases with no gene match: 4. The CDR3 spells CASSDPAGGPYEQYF. DNA of the CDR3: TGTGCCAGCAGTGACCCAGCGGGGGGGCCCTACGAGCAGTACTTC.

The genes are TRBV2 and TRBJ1-5; 7 bases line up with TRBD1. Germline CDR1 is SNHLY and CDR2 is FYNNEI. V lost 0 bases to trimming and J lost 7 bases; unmatched junction nucleotides: 6. The CDR3 extends over 15 amino acids. DNA for the CDR3: TGTGCCAGCAGTGAAGCGCTAAGGGGGCAACAGCCCCAGCATTTT. Amino acids: CASSEALRGQQPQHF.

In this sample, this clone turned up once. The rearrangement links TRBV5-1 to TRBJ2-2; tentative D call: TRBD2 (6 bases). The V gene's germline CDR1 is SGHRS and CDR2 YFSETQ. V was shortened by 4 bases and J by 2 bases, with 15 bases between the two germline ends. The CDR3 runs to 16 residues. CDR3 nucleotides: TGCGCCAGCAGCAGGGAGGCTATTTCCAACACCGGGGAGCTGTTTTTT. Protein: CASSREAISNTGELFF.

This clone was observed a few times. The genes are TRBV14 and TRBJ1-4; a possible D gene is TRBD1 (5 bases). The CDR3 spans 13 residues. Germline CDR1 is SGHDN and CDR2 is FVKESK. Trimming removed 1 base from V and 8 bases from J, with 8 bases in between. CDR3 nucleotides: TGTGCCAGCAGCCAAGCGTGGACAGAAAAACTGTTTTTT. It translates to CASSQAWTEKLFF.

The chain combines TRBV18 with TRBJ2-3, with 7 positions matching TRBD1. The CDR3 contains 16 residues. V dropped 3 bases and J dropped 2; count of bases not matched to a gene: 8. Germline CDR1 reads KGHSH; CDR2 reads LQKENI. This CDR3 is CASSPRQGWHTDTQYF. The CDR3 DNA reads TGTGCCAGCTCACCGCGACAGGGTTGGCACACAGATACGCAGTATTTT.

This rearrangement joins TRBV2 to TRBJ2-3; tentatively, D is TRBD2 (6 bases). The V and J ends lost 8 bases and 6 bases respectively, with 21 bases between them. From germline, CDR1 is SNHLY and CDR2 FYNNEI. There are 15 residues in the CDR3. The DNA of the CDR3 is TGTGCCAGCTCGGGGGTCGGACAAAACCAGGATACGCAGTATTTT. It specifies CASSGVGQNQDTQYF.

This clone was found a few times. This rearrangement joins TRBV18 to TRBJ1-1, with TRBD1 identical over 10 bases. J lost 5 bases, V lost 6 bases, and 9 bases had no gene match. CDR1 is KGHSH and CDR2 is LQKENI in the germline V gene. The CDR3 loop spans 15 amino acids. CDR3 sequence (DNA): TGTGCCAGCTCCCCCGGGACAGGGGTAGGAACTGAAGCTTTCTTT. Protein product: CASSPGTGVGTEAFF.

Only a few counts were recorded for this clone. In DNA, the CDR3 is TGCGCCAGCATTCTAGCGACAGGGGGTGAAGCTTTCTTT. It is translated as CASILATGGEAFF. V and J are TRBV10-1 and TRBJ1-1; 9 bases are shared with TRBD1. CDR1 is WNHNN, CDR2 SYGVQD, per germline (reference sequence). The CDR3 has 13 amino acids. V was clipped by 7 bases and J by 7 bases; unmatched bases: 7.

The chain employs TRBV27 and TRBJ1-1, with D hard to call. There are 13 residues in the CDR3. Trimming shortened V by 5 bases and J by 7 bases, and 14 bases separated the two germline ends. CDR1 is MNHEY and CDR2 is SMNVEV in the germline V gene (reference sequence). CDR3 residues: CASSPQVAGEAFF. DNA for the CDR3: TGTGCCAGCAGTCCCCAGGTCGCGGGTGAAGCTTTCTTT.

V is TRBV28 and J is TRBJ2-5; D may be TRBD2 (5 bases). This CDR3 is 17 amino acids long. Between the trimmed V and J ends, which lost 3 bases and 4 bases, there was a span of 21 bases. CDR1 and CDR2 from the germline V gene are MDHEN and SYDVKM. The CDR3, as DNA: TGTGCCAGCAGTTTGAGATTGAGCGGACCCCCGGGAGAGACCCAGTACTTC. Its protein is CASSLRLSGPPGETQYF.

This clone was observed once. The chain links TRBV5-1 to TRBJ2-1; 9 nucleotides match TRBD1. Per germline, CDR1 SGHRS and CDR2 YFSETQ. The CDR3 consists of 15 residues. The V segment lost 4 bases and the J segment 5 bases; nucleotides outside the gene matches: 7. The CDR3 here is CASSRQGEFHNEQFF. The CDR3 DNA follows: TGCGCCAGCAGCCGACAGGGGGAGTTCCACAATGAGCAGTTCTTC.

This chain connects TRBV27 to TRBJ2-1; 10 bases are shared with TRBD2. The junction had 12 bases not matched to a gene; V was cut back by 6 bases and J by 1 base. The CDR3 runs to 18 residues. Germline V gives CDR1 MNHEY, CDR2 SMNVEV (reference sequence). The CDR3, as DNA: TGTGCCAGCAGCGCTTGGAGCGGGGGGGCCTTATCCTACAATGAGCAGTTCTTC. This sequence encodes CASSAWSGGALSYNEQFF.

The rearrangement uses TRBV7-8 and TRBJ2-5; the D gene is possibly TRBD1 (5 bases). With 3 bases removed from V and 2 bases from J, the gap between germline ends came to 22 bases. The CDR3 spans 18 residues. CDR1 is SGHVS and CDR2 is FQNEAQ in the germline V gene. CDR3 coding DNA: TGTGCCAGCAGCTTCCGGATCGCTGATGGGGCCGATCAAGAGACCCAGTACTTC. This gives the protein CASSFRIADGADQETQYF.

The gene calls are TRBV4-2 and TRBJ2-7; tentatively, D is TRBD1 or TRBD2 (5 bases each). V lost 6 bases and J lost 3, with 18 bases in between. The CDR3 covers 15 residues. Germline V gene data show CDR1 as LGHNA and CDR2 as YNFKEQ. CDR3 nucleotide sequence: TGTGCCAGCAGTCCCGGGACGGGTCAGGACTACGAGCAGTACGTC. Encoded protein: CASSPGTGQDYEQYV.

This rearrangement joins TRBV28 to TRBJ1-5, with 8 bases that match TRBD1. In germline, CDR1 is MDHEN, CDR2 SYDVKM. Trimming at V came to 3 bases and at J to 3 bases, leaving 4 bases not matched to a gene. This CDR3 is built from 15 residues. The CDR3 is CASSFLTGVNQPQHF. The CDR3 DNA reads as TGTGCCAGCAGTTTCCTGACAGGGGTCAATCAGCCCCAGCATTTT.

This clone has more than one count but fewer than ten. This chain uses TRBV29-1 with TRBJ1-5; D is possibly TRBD1 (5 bases). This CDR3 has 14 residues. V gave up 7 bases and J gave up 2 bases, with 15 bases separating them. CDR1 is SQVTM and CDR2 is ANQGSEA in the germline V gene. CDR3 amino acids: CSAVGGDGNQPQHF. The CDR3 region has the DNA TGCAGCGCAGTCGGGGGGGATGGCAATCAGCCCCAGCATTTT.

The genes are TRBV27 and TRBJ1-2; D possibly corresponds to TRBD1 (6 bases). The CDR3 runs 13 residues. The V end lost 8 bases, the J end lost 5 bases, and 15 bases lay between the germline ends. CDR1 MNHEY and CDR2 SMNVEV come from the germline V gene (reference sequence). This CDR3 reads CASRRQVGYGYTF. In DNA, the CDR3 is TGTGCCAGCCGCCGACAGGTCGGGTATGGCTACACCTTC.

The J gene is TRBJ2-1, the V gene TRBV19; 15 bases are shared with TRBD2. V gave up 4 bases and J gave up 7 bases; unmatched junction bases: 17. This CDR3 comprises 20 residues. The germline gives CDR1 LNHDA, CDR2 SQIVND (reference sequence). The CDR3 DNA reads TGTGCCAGTAGTACCGTTACTACCCCGGGACTAGCGGGGGGATGGAATGAGCAGTTCTTC. Translated: CASSTVTTPGLAGGWNEQFF.

This clone was recorded a few times. CDR3 nucleotide sequence: TGCAAGGCAGCAGGGGGATTTCATTCTGGAAACACCATATATTTT. Its protein is CKAAGGFHSGNTIYF. V usage is TRBV29-1 and J usage is TRBJ1-3, with TRBD1 matching 7 bases. CDR1 and CDR2 (germline): SQVTM, ANQGSEA. The length of the CDR3 is 15 residues.

This sequence joins TRBV7-2 and TRBJ1-4; the D is unclear. CDR1 and CDR2 from the germline V gene are SGHTA and FQGNSA. V was cut by 3 bases and J by 0 bases, with 11 bases left in between. This CDR3 has 16 amino acids. The CDR3 DNA reads TGTGCCAGCAGCTTTCGGGGAACTACAACTAATGAAAAACTGTTTTTT. Amino acids: CASSFRGTTTNEKLFF. The full variable domain, its missing parts supplied by reference TRBV7-2 and TRBJ1-4, is GAGVSQSPSNKVTEKGKDVELRCDPISGHTALYWYRQSLGQGLEFLIYFQGNSAPDKSGLPSDRFSAERTGGSVSTLTIQRTQQEDSAVYLCASSFRGTTTNEKLFFGSGTQLSVL.

V gene TRBV19 combines with J gene TRBJ1-4; D is uncertain. Trimming removed 3 bases at V and 3 bases at J, with 11 bases between. Germline lookup yields CDR1 LNHDA and CDR2 SQIVND (reference sequence). The CDR3 covers 15 residues. This CDR3 reads CASSIHWGANEKLFF. The CDR3 region has the DNA TGTGCCAGTAGTATCCACTGGGGAGCTAATGAAAAACTGTTTTTT.

The chain links TRBV27 to TRBJ1-6, with TRBD1 identical over 7 bases. Trimming removed 3 bases from V and 6 bases from J; junction bases left unmatched: 8. This CDR3 is 16 amino acids long. CDR1 MNHEY and CDR2 SMNVEV come from the germline V gene (reference sequence). The CDR3 DNA reads as TGTGCCAGCAGTTTTTTGGACAGGCGGCGTAATTCACCCCTCCACTTT. Its protein product is CASSFLDRRRNSPLHF.

On this clone: A junction end diverges from the germline sequence, so it may reflect a read error. This chain uses TRBV19 with TRBJ2-6, with D tentatively TRBD1 (5 bases). The germline V gene encodes CDR1 LNHDA and CDR2 SQIVND (reference sequence). The CDR3 has 19 amino acids. CDR3: CASSISTQGWAPGANGLTF. The CDR3 DNA is TGTGCCAGTAGTATCTCCACCCAGGGATGGGCCCCTGGGGCCAACGGCCTGACTTTC. Full variable domain (outside the CDR3, taken from reference TRBV19 and TRBJ2-6): DGGITQSPKYLFRKEGQNVTLSCEQNLNHDAMYWYRQDPGQGLRLIYYSQIVNDFQKGDIAEGYSVSREKKESFPLTVTSAQKNPTAFYLCASSISTQGWAPGANGLTFGAGSRLTVL.

The chain couples TRBV27 to TRBJ1-2; 8 bases align to TRBD1. CDR1 is MNHEY, CDR2 SMNVEV, per germline (reference sequence). The CDR3 length is 15 residues. Trimming removed 5 bases from V and 3 bases from J; junction bases left unmatched: 8. The CDR3 sequence: CASSGAGGRYYGYTF. CDR3 DNA sequence: TGTGCCAGCAGTGGTGCAGGGGGCAGATACTATGGCTACACCTTC.

The J gene is TRBJ2-7, the V gene TRBV2; 7 nucleotides line up with TRBD2. The length of the CDR3 is 14 residues. V gave up 4 bases and J gave up 4 bases; unmatched junction bases: 7. Germline loops: CDR1 SNHLY, CDR2 FYNNEI. The CDR3 region has the DNA TGTGCCAGCAGTGGTGCGGGGGTGGGGTACGAGCAGTACGTC. Translated, it gives CASSGAGVGYEQYV.

The chain links TRBV5-5 to TRBJ1-1; 9 bases map to TRBD1. Germline V gene sequence: CDR1 SGHKS, CDR2 YYEKEE (reference sequence). V was pared by 0 bases and J by 6 bases, with 6 bases of the junction left unmatched. The CDR3 extends over 15 amino acids. CDR3 DNA sequence: TGTGCCAGCAGCTTGGGGGGACAGGGTTCTCCTGAAGCTTTCTTT. It specifies CASSLGGQGSPEAFF.